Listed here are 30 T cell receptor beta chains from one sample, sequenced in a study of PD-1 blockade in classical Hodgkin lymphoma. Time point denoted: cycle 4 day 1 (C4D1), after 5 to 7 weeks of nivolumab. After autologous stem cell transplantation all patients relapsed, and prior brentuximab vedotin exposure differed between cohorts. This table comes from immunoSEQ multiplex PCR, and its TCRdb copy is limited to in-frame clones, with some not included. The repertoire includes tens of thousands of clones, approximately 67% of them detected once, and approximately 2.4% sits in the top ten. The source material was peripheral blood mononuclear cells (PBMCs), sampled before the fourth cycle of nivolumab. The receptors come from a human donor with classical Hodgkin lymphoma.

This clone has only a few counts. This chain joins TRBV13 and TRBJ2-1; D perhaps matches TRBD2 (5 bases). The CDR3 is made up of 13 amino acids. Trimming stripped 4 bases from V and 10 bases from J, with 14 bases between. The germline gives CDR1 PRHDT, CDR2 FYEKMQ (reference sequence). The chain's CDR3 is CASSSLAGGEQFF. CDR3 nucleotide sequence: TGTGCCAGCAGCTCATTAGCTGGAGGCGAGCAGTTCTTC.

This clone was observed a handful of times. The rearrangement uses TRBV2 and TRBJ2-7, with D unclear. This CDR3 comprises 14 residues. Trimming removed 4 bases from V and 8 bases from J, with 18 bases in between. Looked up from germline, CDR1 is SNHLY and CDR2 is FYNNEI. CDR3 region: CASSGVLRKSQQYF. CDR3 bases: TGTGCCAGCAGTGGGGTCTTACGGAAATCGCAGCAGTACTTC.

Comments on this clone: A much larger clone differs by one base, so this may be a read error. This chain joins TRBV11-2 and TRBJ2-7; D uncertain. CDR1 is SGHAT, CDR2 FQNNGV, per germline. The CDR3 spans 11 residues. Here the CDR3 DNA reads TGTACCACCAGATCGGCCTACGAGCAGTACTTC. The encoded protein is CTTRSAYEQYF.

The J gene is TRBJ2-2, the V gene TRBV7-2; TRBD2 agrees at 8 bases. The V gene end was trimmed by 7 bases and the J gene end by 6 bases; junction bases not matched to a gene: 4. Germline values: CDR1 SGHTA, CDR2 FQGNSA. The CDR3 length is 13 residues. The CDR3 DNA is TGTGCCAGCACGGGGGGGGCACCCGGGGAGCTGTTTTTT. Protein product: CASTGGAPGELFF.

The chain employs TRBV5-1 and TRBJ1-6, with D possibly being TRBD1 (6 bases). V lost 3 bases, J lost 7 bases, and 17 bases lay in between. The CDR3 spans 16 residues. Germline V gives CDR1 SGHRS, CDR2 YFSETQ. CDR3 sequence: CASSSEPTGGNSPLHF. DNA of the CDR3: TGCGCCAGCAGCTCCGAACCGACAGGTGGCAATTCACCCCTCCACTTT.

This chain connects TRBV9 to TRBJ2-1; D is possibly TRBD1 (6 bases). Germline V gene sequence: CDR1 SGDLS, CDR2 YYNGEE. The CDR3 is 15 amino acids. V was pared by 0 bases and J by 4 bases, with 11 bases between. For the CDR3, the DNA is TGTGCCAGCAGCGTAGATTGGGGGCCTTACAATGAGCAGTTCTTC. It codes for CASSVDWGPYNEQFF.

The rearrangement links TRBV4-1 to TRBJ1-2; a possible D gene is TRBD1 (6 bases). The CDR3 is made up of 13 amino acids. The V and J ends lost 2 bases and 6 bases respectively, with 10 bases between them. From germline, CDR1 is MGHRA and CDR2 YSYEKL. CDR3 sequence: CASSQTQGHGYTF. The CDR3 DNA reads TGCGCCAGCAGCCAAACTCAGGGGCATGGCTACACCTTC.

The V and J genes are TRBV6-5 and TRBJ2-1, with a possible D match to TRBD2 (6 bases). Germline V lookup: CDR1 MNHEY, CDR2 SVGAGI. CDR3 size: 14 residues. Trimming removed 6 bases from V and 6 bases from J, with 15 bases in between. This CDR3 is CASRASEGGNEQFF. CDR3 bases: TGTGCCAGCAGGGCAAGTGAGGGAGGCAATGAGCAGTTCTTC.

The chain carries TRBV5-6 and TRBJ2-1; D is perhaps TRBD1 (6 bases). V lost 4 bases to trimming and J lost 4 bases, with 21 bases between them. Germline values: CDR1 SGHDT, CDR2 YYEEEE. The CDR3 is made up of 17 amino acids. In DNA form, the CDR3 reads TGTGCCAGCAGCGGGGTGGCAGGACAGTGGATTTACAATGAGCAGTTCTTC. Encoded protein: CASSGVAGQWIYNEQFF.

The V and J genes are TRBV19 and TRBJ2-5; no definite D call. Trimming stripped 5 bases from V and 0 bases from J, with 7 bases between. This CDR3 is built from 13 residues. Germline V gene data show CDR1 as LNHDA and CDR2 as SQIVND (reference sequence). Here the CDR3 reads CASSVAYQETQYF. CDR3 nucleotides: TGTGCCAGTAGTGTGGCGTACCAAGAGACCCAGTACTTC.

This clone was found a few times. The CDR3 reads CASSPVAGGNTEAFF. CDR3 DNA sequence: TGTGCCAGTAGTCCCGTTGCGGGGGGGAACACTGAAGCTTTCTTT. The V and J genes are TRBV19 and TRBJ1-1, with D tentatively TRBD1 (5 bases). The V end lost 5 bases, the J end lost 1 base, and 14 bases lay between the germline ends. The CDR3 covers 15 residues. The germline V gene has CDR1 LNHDA and CDR2 SQIVND (reference sequence).

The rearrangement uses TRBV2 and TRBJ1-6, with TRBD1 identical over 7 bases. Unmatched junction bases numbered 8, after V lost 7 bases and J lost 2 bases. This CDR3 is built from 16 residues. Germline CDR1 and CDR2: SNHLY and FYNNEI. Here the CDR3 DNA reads TGTGCCAGCAATTACAGGGGAATGACCTATAATTCACCCCTCCACTTT. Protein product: CASNYRGMTYNSPLHF. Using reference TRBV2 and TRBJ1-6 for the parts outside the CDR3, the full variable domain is EPEVTQTPSHQVTQMGQEVILRCVPISNHLYFYWYRQILGQKVEFLVSFYNNEISEKSEIFDDQFSVERPDGSNFTLKIRSTKLEDSAMYFCASNYRGMTYNSPLHFGNGTRLTVT.

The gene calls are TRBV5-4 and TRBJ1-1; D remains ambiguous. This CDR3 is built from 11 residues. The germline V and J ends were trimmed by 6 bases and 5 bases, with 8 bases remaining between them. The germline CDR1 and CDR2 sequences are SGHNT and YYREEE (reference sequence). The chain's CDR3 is CASMSGTEAFF. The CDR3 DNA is TGTGCCAGCATGAGTGGAACTGAAGCTTTCTTT.

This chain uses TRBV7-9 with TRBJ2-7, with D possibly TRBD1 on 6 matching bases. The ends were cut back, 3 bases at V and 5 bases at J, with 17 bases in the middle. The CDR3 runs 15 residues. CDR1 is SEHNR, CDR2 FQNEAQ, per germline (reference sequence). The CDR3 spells CASSFTQTGLDEQYF. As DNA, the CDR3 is TGTGCCAGCAGCTTTACCCAGACAGGTCTAGACGAGCAGTACTTC. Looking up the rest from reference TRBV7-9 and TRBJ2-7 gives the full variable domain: DTGVSQNPRHKITKRGQNVTFRCDPISEHNRLYWYRQTLGQGPEFLTYFQNEAQLEKSRLLSDRFSAERPKGSFSTLEIQRTEQGDSAMYLCASSFTQTGLDEQYFGPGTRLTVT.

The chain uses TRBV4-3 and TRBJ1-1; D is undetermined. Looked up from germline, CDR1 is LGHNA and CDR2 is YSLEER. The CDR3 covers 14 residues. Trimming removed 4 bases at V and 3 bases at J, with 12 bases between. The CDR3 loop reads CASSPGQRDTEAFF. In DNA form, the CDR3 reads TGCGCCAGCAGCCCCGGCCAGCGGGACACTGAAGCTTTCTTT.

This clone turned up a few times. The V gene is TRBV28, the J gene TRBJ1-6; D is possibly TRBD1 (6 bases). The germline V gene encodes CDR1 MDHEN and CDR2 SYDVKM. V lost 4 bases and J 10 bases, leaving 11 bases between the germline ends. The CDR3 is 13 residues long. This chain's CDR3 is CASSSDRTSPLHF. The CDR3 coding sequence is TGTGCCAGCAGTTCGGACAGAACCTCACCCCTCCACTTT. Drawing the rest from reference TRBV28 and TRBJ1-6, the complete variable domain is DVKVTQSSRYLVKRTGEKVFLECVQDMDHENMFWYRQDPGLGLRLIYFSYDVKMKEKGDIPEGYSVSREKKERFSLILESASTNQTSMYLCASSSDRTSPLHFGNGTRLTVT.

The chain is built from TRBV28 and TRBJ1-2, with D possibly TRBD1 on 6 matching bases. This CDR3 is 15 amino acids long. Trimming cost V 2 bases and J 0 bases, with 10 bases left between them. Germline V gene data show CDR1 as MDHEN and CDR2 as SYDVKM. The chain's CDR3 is CASSLVGQTNYGYTF. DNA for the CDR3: TGTGCCAGCAGTTTAGTAGGACAGACTAACTATGGCTACACCTTC.

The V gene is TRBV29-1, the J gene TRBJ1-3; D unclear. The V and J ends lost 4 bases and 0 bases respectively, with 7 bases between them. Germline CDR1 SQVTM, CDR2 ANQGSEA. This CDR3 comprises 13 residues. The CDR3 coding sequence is TGCAGCGTTGCCGACCACTCTGGAAACACCATATATTTT. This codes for CSVADHSGNTIYF.

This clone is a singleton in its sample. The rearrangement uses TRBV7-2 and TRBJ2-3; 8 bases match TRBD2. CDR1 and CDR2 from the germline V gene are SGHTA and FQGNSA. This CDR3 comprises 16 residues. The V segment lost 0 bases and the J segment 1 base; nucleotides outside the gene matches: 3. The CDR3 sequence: CASSLAGSGGTDTQYF. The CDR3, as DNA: TGTGCCAGCAGCTTAGCTGGTAGCGGGGGCACAGATACGCAGTATTTT.

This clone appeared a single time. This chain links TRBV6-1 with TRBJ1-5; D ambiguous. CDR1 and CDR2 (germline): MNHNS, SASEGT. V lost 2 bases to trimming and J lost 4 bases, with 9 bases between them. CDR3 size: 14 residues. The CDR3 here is CASSEQMGNQPQHF. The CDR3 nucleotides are TGTGCCAGCAGTGAACAAATGGGGAATCAGCCCCAGCATTTT.

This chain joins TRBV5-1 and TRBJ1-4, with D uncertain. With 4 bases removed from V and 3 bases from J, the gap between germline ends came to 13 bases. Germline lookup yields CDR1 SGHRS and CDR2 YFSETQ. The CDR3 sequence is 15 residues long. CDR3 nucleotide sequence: TGCGCCAGCAGCCCCATGGACGAGGCTAATGAAAAACTGTTTTTT. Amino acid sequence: CASSPMDEANEKLFF.

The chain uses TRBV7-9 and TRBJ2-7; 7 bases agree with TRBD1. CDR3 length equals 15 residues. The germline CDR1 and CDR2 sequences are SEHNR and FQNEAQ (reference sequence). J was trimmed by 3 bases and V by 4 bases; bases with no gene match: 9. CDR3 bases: TGTGCCAGCAGCTCCACCGACAGGGCCTACTACGAGCAGTACTTC. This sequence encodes CASSSTDRAYYEQYF.

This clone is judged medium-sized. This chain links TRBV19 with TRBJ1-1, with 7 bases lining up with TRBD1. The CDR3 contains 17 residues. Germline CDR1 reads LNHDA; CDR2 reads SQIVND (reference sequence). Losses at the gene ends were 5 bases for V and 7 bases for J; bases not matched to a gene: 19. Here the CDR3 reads CASSPRDSTFLPLEAFF. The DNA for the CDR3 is TGTGCCAGTAGTCCTCGGGACAGCACCTTCCTTCCCCTTGAAGCTTTCTTT.

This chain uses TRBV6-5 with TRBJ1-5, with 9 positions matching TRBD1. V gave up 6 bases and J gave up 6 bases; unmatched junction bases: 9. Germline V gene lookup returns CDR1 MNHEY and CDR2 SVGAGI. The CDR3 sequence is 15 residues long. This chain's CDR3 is CASRRTGEKGQPQHF. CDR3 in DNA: TGTGCCAGCAGAAGGACAGGGGAAAAGGGTCAGCCCCAGCATTTT.

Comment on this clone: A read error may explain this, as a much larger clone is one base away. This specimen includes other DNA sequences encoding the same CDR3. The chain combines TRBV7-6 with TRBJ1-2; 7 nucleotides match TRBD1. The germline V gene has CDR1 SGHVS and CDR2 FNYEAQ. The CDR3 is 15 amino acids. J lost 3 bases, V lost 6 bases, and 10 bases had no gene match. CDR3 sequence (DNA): TGTGCCAGCAGTTTAACGATAGGACAGGACTATGGCTACACCTTC. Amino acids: CASSLTIGQDYGYTF.

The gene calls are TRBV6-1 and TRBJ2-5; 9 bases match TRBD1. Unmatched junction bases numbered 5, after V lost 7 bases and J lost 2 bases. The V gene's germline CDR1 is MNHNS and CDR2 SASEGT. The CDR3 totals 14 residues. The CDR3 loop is CASNPDRGQETQYF. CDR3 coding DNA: TGTGCCAGCAACCCCGACAGGGGGCAAGAGACCCAGTACTTC.

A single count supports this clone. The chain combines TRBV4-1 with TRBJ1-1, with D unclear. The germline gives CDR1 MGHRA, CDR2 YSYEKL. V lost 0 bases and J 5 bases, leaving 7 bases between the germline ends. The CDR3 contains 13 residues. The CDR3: CASSQELVTEAFF. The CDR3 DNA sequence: TGCGCCAGCAGCCAAGAGTTGGTTACTGAAGCTTTCTTT.

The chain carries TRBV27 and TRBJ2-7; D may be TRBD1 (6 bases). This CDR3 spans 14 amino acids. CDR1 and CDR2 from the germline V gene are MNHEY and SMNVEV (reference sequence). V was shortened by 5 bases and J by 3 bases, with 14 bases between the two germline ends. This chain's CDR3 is CASSLGQNYYEQYF. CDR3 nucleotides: TGTGCCAGCAGTCTAGGACAGAACTACTACGAGCAGTACTTC.

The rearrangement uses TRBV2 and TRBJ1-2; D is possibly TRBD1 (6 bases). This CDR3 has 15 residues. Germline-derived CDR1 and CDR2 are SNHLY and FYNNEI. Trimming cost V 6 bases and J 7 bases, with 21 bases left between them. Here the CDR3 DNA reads TGTGCCAGCAGAAGGGGGGCAGCTACTCGAGGTGGCTACACCTTC. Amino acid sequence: CASRRGAATRGGYTF. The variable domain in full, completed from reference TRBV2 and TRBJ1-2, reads EPEVTQTPSHQVTQMGQEVILRCVPISNHLYFYWYRQILGQKVEFLVSFYNNEISEKSEIFDDQFSVERPDGSNFTLKIRSTKLEDSAMYFCASRRGAATRGGYTFGSGTRLTVV.

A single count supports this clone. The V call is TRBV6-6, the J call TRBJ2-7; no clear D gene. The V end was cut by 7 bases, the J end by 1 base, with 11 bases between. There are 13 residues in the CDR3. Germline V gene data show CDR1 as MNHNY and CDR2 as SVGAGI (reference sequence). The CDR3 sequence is CASTADGSYEQYF. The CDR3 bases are TGTGCCAGCACCGCGGACGGGTCCTACGAGCAGTACTTC.